This T cell receptor beta chain was retrieved from a study of T-cell memory formation after mild COVID-19 (dated by TCRdb to about 2021). Describing the broader study: Most TCR sequence clusters were specific to one of the two donors. In a couple of donors, T-cell clones that expanded and contracted after mild COVID-19 were tracked by sequencing TCRalpha and TCRbeta repertoires over time. Two young, previously healthy adult volunteers, one female and one male, were included in the cohort.

This clonotype turned up a few times. Its recognized antigen is unknown. Nothing much larger sits one base from this clone, and base qualities are not available. After removal of 4 bases from V and 6 bases from J, the junction retains 6 bases not matched to a gene. According to the germline V gene, CDR1 reads KGHSH and CDR2 reads LQKENI. The CDR3 sequence holds 15 residues, the cysteine and phenylalanine included. Here the CDR3 DNA is all that survives: 45 bases in frame from base 1. Results the study describes overall, beyond this receptor: Contracting CD4+ clones were found mainly in CM and EM memory subsets, while CD8+ clones were enriched in EMRA. Some responding clones were detected in pre-infection memory, suggesting pre-existing cross-reactive memory T cells joined the SARS-CoV-2 response. The study included only two mild cases, and larger cohorts that include severe cases with pre-infection samples were judged to be necessary. SARS-CoV-2 specificity of the second-wave clones peaking on day 37 was not confirmed. Clones that contracted from day 15 to 85 showed balanced CD4/CD8 phenotypes, whereas a second wave of clones that expanded from day 15 to 37 leaned towards CD4+.

PBMCs were isolated by Ficoll-Paque density gradient centrifugation. This sample was sequenced with an Illumina NovaSeq 6000. cDNA libraries for TCRalpha and TCRbeta were prepared by 5'RACE using constant-segment primers, with sample barcodes and unique molecular identifiers added. Trizol reagent was used to extract RNA from every sample. Library amplification was performed in two PCR steps, and a second sample barcode and Illumina TruSeq adapters were introduced in the second step. Sequencing of libraries was performed on an Illumina NovaSeq with 2 x 150 bp paired-end reads. Per the source publication's procedure: Demultiplexing of reads and collapsing into UMI-guided consensus sequences were performed with migec v1.2.7. Using mixcr v2.1.11, the UMI consensuses were aligned to TRA and TRB V and J templates and assembled into clonotypes. A clonotype was counted as expanded or contracted only if both edgeR and NoisET called the change significant, with noise models trained on biological replicates. For edgeR calls, the cutoffs were a false discovery rate-adjusted p below 0.01 and a log2 fold-change threshold of 1. As an exploratory analysis of dynamics, max-normalized trajectories of the 1000 most abundant clonotypes were examined with PCA combined with hierarchical clustering. The CD4 or CD8 phenotype of responding clones was assigned using the separately sequenced CD4+ and CD8+ repertoires. In-frame beta chains were kept once TCRdb had trimmed the public reads at Q25 with fastp and called clones with MiXCR. Rows matching on CDR3 protein sequence are summarized as one entry with the most common DNA and genes. The V and J calls were determined by TCRdb, not by the authors. The sample table lists 300,000 to 400,000 distinct CDR3 sequences, 20% to 25% of them with a count of one. The ten most abundant clones make up approximately 12% of the sample.

The sequenced sample was PBMCs or a T cell subset sorted from them (not recorded which). This receptor was obtained from an adult woman who had mild COVID-19 (a few samples of this study predate the infection). The sample titles of this study are shuffled in the database, so cell type and time point are left out; the donor was told from shared clones. The receptor chain draws on TRBV18 and TRBJ1-5, with 10 middle bases fitting TRBD1. CDR3 region: CASSLTGGAGQPQHF. The bases read TGTGCCAGCTCACTGACAGGGGGCGCGGGTCAGCCCCAGCATTTT.